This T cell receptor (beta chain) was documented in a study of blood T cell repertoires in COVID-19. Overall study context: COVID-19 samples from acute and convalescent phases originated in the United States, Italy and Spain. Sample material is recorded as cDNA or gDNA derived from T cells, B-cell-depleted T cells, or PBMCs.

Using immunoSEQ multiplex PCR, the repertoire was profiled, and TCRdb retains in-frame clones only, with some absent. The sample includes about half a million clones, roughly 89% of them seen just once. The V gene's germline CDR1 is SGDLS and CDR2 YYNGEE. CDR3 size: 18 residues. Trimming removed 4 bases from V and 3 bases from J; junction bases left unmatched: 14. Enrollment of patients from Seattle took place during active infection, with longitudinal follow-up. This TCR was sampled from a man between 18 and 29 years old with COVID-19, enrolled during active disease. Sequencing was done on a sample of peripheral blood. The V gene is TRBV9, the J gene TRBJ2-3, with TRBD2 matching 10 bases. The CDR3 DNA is TGTGCCAGCAGCCCCGGCGTGGGGGGACTAGCGCAGACAGATACGCAGTATTTT. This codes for CASSPGVGGLAQTDTQYF.